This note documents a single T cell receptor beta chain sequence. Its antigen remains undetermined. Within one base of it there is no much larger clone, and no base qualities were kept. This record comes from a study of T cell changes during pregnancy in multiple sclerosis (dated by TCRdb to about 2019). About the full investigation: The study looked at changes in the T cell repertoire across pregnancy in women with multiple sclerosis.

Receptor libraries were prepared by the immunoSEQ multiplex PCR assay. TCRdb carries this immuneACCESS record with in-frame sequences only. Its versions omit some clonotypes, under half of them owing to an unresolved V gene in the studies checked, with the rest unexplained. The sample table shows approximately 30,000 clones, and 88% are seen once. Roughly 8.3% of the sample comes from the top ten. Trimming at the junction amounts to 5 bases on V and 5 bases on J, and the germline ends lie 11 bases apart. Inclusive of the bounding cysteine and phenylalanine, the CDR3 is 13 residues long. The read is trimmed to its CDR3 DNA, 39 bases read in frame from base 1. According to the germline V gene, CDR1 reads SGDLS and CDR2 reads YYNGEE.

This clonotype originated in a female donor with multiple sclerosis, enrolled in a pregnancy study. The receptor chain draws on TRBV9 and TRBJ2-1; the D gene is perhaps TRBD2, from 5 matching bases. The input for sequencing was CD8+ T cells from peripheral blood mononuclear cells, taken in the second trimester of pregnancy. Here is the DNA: TGTGCCAGCAGAGCGGCGGGTAACAATGAGCAGTTCTTC. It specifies CASRAAGNNEQFF.